Presented here are 25 T cell receptor beta chains from one specimen sequenced in a study of OX40 agonist ivuxolimab in advanced cancers. Assay used: immunoSEQ multiplex PCR; TCRdb lists only in-frame clones, some missing. The profile shows around 89,000 clones, approximately 90% of them singletons. The source material was CD4+ or CD8+ T cells sorted from blood, sampled in a trial of the OX40 agonist ivuxolimab. Receptors originate from an adult with an advanced solid tumor such as melanoma, head and neck, liver or kidney cancer.

V usage is TRBV7-8 and J usage is TRBJ2-7; D remains unclear. The CDR3 totals 15 residues. V gave up 1 base and J gave up 0 bases, with 10 bases separating them. CDR1 and CDR2 (germline): SGHVS, FQNEAQ. The CDR3 is CASSLESDSSYEQYF. CDR3 nucleotide sequence: TGTGCCAGCAGCTTAGAGAGTGATTCCTCCTACGAGCAGTACTTC.

The chain recombines TRBV2 with TRBJ2-5, with TRBD1 as a possible D gene (6 bases). CDR1 is SNHLY and CDR2 is FYNNEI in the germline V gene. Trimming stripped 9 bases from V and 0 bases from J, with 14 bases between. The CDR3 length is 14 residues. The CDR3 protein is CARDRDTNQETQYF. The DNA of the CDR3 is TGTGCCAGGGACCGGGACACAAACCAAGAGACCCAGTACTTC.

The CDR3 is CASSQEGAEETQYF. CDR3 bases: TGCGCCAGCAGCCAAGAGGGTGCAGAAGAGACCCAGTACTTC. This chain links TRBV4-3 with TRBJ2-5; D remains ambiguous. Trimming removed 0 bases at V and 3 bases at J, with 8 bases between. The CDR3 spans 14 residues. CDR1 and CDR2 from the germline V gene are LGHNA and YSLEER.

This clone was detected only once. The chain recombines TRBV28 with TRBJ1-6; weak D call: TRBD1 (6 bases). There are 14 residues in the CDR3. Looked up from germline, CDR1 is MDHEN and CDR2 is SYDVKM. Trimming removed 11 bases from V and 10 bases from J, with 21 bases in between. CDR3 amino acids: CAVIRGADKSPLHF. CDR3 bases: TGTGCCGTAATAAGGGGGGCGGACAAATCACCCCTCCACTTT.

V is TRBV5-1 and J is TRBJ2-3; no clear D gene. Germline CDR1 is SGHRS and CDR2 is YFSETQ. The CDR3 has 13 amino acids. Trimming stripped 0 bases from V and 8 bases from J, with 10 bases between. DNA of the CDR3: TGCGCCAGCAGCTTGGAGCCCCTTGGTACGCAGTATTTT. Translating it yields CASSLEPLGTQYF. Full variable domain (missing parts from reference TRBV5-1 and TRBJ2-3): KAGVTQTPRYLIKTRGQQVTLSCSPISGHRSVSWYQQTPGQGLQFLFEYFSETQRNKGNFPGRFSGRQFSNSRSEMNVSTLELGDSALYLCASSLEPLGTQYFGPGTRLTVL.

The chain links TRBV5-1 to TRBJ1-1; no clear D. The CDR3 consists of 15 residues. Germline CDR1 SGHRS, CDR2 YFSETQ. V was trimmed by 2 bases and J by 6 bases, leaving 17 bases between them. The CDR3 region is CASSLPQSGVPEAFF. The CDR3 region has the DNA TGCGCCAGCAGCTTACCCCAGTCGGGTGTTCCTGAAGCTTTCTTT.

J is TRBJ2-1 and V is TRBV7-3, with 8 bases that match TRBD2. This CDR3 contains 16 residues. With V trimmed by 3 bases and J by 2 bases, 6 bases remained unmatched. Germline loops: CDR1 SGHTA, CDR2 FQGTGA. The CDR3 region has the DNA TGTGCCAGCAGCTTCCTCGGGGGGGCCGCCTACAATGAGCAGTTCTTC. Amino acid sequence: CASSFLGGAAYNEQFF.

The genes are TRBV29-1 and TRBJ2-1; D may be TRBD2 (6 bases). Germline assignment: CDR1 SQVTM and CDR2 ANQGSEA. The CDR3 sequence is 14 residues long. The germline V and J ends were trimmed by 3 bases and 3 bases, with 12 bases remaining between them. CDR3 in amino acids: CSVERDRGYNEQFF. The DNA for the CDR3 is TGCAGCGTTGAGCGGGATAGGGGCTACAATGAGCAGTTCTTC.

V and J are TRBV5-8 and TRBJ1-2, with TRBD1 matching 7 bases. Germline CDR1 reads SGHTS; CDR2 reads YDEGEE. The CDR3 is 14 residues long. With 2 bases clipped from V and 8 bases from J, the junction kept 9 bases outside the gene matches. CDR3 region: CASSLQITGDGYTF. CDR3 DNA sequence: TGTGCCAGCAGCTTACAAATTACAGGGGACGGCTACACCTTC.

J is TRBJ2-2 and V is TRBV6-1, with D tentatively TRBD2 (5 bases). CDR1 is MNHNS, CDR2 SASEGT, per germline. V lost 7 bases and J 5 bases, leaving 17 bases between the germline ends. The CDR3 has 15 amino acids. The CDR3 reads CASMNLGRKTGELFF. CDR3 in DNA: TGTGCCAGCATGAATTTGGGGAGAAAAACCGGGGAGCTGTTTTTT.

Only one count was recorded for this clone. V usage is TRBV7-9 and J usage is TRBJ2-1; D is ambiguous. In germline, CDR1 is SEHNR, CDR2 FQNEAQ (reference sequence). Trimming removed 5 bases from V and 1 base from J, with 6 bases in between. CDR3 size: 13 residues. DNA of the CDR3: TGTGCCAGCAGCCCCGGATCCTACAATGAGCAGTTCTTC. Amino acid sequence: CASSPGSYNEQFF.

This clone was detected once. The chain has TRBV5-1 and TRBJ2-7, with 10 nucleotides matching TRBD1. Germline CDR1 reads SGHRS; CDR2 reads YFSETQ. The V gene end was trimmed by 2 bases and the J gene end by 5 bases; junction bases not matched to a gene: 4. This CDR3 comprises 14 residues. In DNA, the CDR3 is TGCGCCAGCAGCTTCGGGACAGGGGCTGACGAGCAGTACTTC. Encoded protein: CASSFGTGADEQYF.

The V gene is TRBV6-6, the J gene TRBJ2-2, with D perhaps TRBD1 (6 bases). This CDR3 region has 15 residues. Trimming stripped 7 bases from V and 3 bases from J, with 15 bases between. Germline values: CDR1 MNHNY, CDR2 SVGAGI (reference sequence). CDR3 nucleotides: TGTGCCAGCACCCCCGGGACAAGAGACACCGGGGAGCTGTTTTTT. The encoded protein is CASTPGTRDTGELFF.

The rearrangement joins TRBV18 to TRBJ2-2; D gene uncertain. From germline, CDR1 is KGHSH and CDR2 LQKENI. The CDR3 is 16 amino acids. V was pared by 11 bases and J by 0 bases, with 19 bases between. The CDR3 loop reads CAALRQNNANTGELFF. Written as DNA, the CDR3 is TGTGCCGCTTTGCGGCAGAATAATGCGAACACCGGGGAGCTGTTTTTT.

The gene calls are TRBV4-1 and TRBJ1-2, with D possibly being TRBD1 (6 bases). The V end lost 0 bases, the J end lost 3 bases, and 14 bases lay between the germline ends. This CDR3 is 16 amino acids long. Germline lookup yields CDR1 MGHRA and CDR2 YSYEKL. The CDR3 loop reads CASSQDRSRGDYGYTF. CDR3 DNA sequence: TGCGCCAGCAGCCAAGATAGGTCCAGGGGAGACTATGGCTACACCTTC.

The table lists this clone with a count of one. The J gene is TRBJ1-6, the V gene TRBV7-9; tentative D call: TRBD1 (6 bases). Trimming stripped 4 bases from V and 7 bases from J, with 14 bases between. Germline-derived CDR1 and CDR2 are SEHNR and FQNEAQ (reference sequence). This CDR3 comprises 15 residues. This CDR3 is CASSSRGSDNSPLHF. The CDR3 region has the DNA TGTGCCAGCAGCTCGAGGGGGTCGGACAATTCACCCCTCCACTTT.

Turning to this clone: The junction shows a germline mismatch at one end, possibly a read error. The gene calls are TRBV28 and TRBJ1-2; 7 nucleotides agree with TRBD1. This CDR3 region has 14 residues. Germline CDR1 and CDR2: MDHEN and SYDVKM. The CDR3 protein is CASSSGLKTRGPPF. CDR3 nucleotides: TGTGCCAGCAGTTCTGGGCTTAAAACGAGGGGGCCTCCCTTC.

The rearrangement joins TRBV6-5 to TRBJ2-2; D is unclear. CDR1 and CDR2 from the germline V gene are MNHEY and SVGAGI. Between the trimmed V and J ends, which lost 4 bases and 8 bases, there was a span of 5 bases. CDR3 length equals 11 residues. The CDR3 sequence is CASSLTGELFF. The CDR3 DNA reads TGTGCCAGCAGTTTGACAGGGGAGCTGTTTTTT.

This chain connects TRBV6-1 to TRBJ2-7, with TRBD1 matching 7 bases. Germline CDR1 and CDR2: MNHNS and SASEGT. V gave up 5 bases and J gave up 7 bases; unmatched junction bases: 8. This CDR3 comprises 13 residues. The CDR3 reads CASSPGQAWEQYF. DNA of the CDR3: TGTGCCAGCAGTCCCGGACAGGCTTGGGAGCAGTACTTC.

The chain employs TRBV2 and TRBJ2-5; TRBD1 aligns across 9 bases. The better agreement between TRBJ2-7 and the DNA end casts doubt on the J call. The V gene's germline CDR1 is SNHLY and CDR2 FYNNEI. The CDR3 is 15 amino acids. The CDR3 DNA is TGTGCCAGCAGTGATCTGGGGACAGGGATCAACGAGCAGTACTTC. Its translation is CASSDLGTGINEQYF.

The J gene is TRBJ2-1, the V gene TRBV5-1, with 11 bases that match TRBD1. The CDR3 length is 15 residues. Per germline, CDR1 SGHRS and CDR2 YFSETQ. V was pared by 2 bases and J by 6 bases, with 4 bases of the junction left unmatched. The CDR3, as DNA: TGCGCCAGCAGCTTCTCCGGGACAGGGGGCAATGAGCAGTTCTTC. This codes for CASSFSGTGGNEQFF.

The chain recombines TRBV13 with TRBJ1-5, with D possibly matching TRBD1 (6 bases). This CDR3 contains 16 residues. V lost 2 bases and J 0 bases, leaving 11 bases between the germline ends. The germline V gene has CDR1 PRHDT and CDR2 FYEKMQ (reference sequence). This CDR3 reads CASSLRGDHSNQPQHF. The CDR3 region has the DNA TGTGCCAGCAGCTTAAGGGGGGATCATAGCAATCAGCCCCAGCATTTT.

The table lists this clone with a count of one. The chain combines TRBV5-4 with TRBJ2-1, with 10 bases matching TRBD2. V lost 1 base, J lost 4 bases, and 5 bases stayed unmatched. In germline, CDR1 is SGHNT, CDR2 YYREEE (reference sequence). The CDR3 is made up of 16 amino acids. The CDR3 region has the DNA TGTGCCAGCAGCTTGTCCCTAGCGGGGGATTACAATGAGCAGTTCTTC. This encodes CASSLSLAGDYNEQFF.

The genes are TRBV10-3 and TRBJ2-1; 10 bases match TRBD1. V lost 4 bases to trimming and J lost 3 bases; unmatched junction nucleotides: 3. CDR1 and CDR2 from the germline V gene are ENHRY and SYGVKD. The CDR3 length is 15 residues. The CDR3 DNA follows: TGTGCCATCAGTGGGGGACAGGGGATCTACAATGAGCAGTTCTTC. Its translation is CAISGGQGIYNEQFF.

The chain joins TRBV7-8 to TRBJ2-2; D is possibly TRBD1 (6 bases). The V gene lost 3 bases and the J gene lost 2 bases, with 10 bases spanning the gap. Germline-derived CDR1 and CDR2 are SGHVS and FQNEAQ. The CDR3 spans 15 residues. Written as DNA, the CDR3 is TGTGCCAGCAGCTTCTTGACAGGCAACACCGGGGAGCTGTTTTTT. Translation gives CASSFLTGNTGELFF.